The T cell receptor beta chain described here comes from a study of human T cells and chemical hapten exposure. Noted time point: patch test 2, 6 weeks after DPC sensitization. Noted treatment: therapeutic diphenylcyclopropenone sensitization with weekly scalp DPC. Before extraction, the whole blood was not fractionated, and total RNA was taken from it. V lost 5 bases, J lost 4 bases, and 11 bases lay in between. The CDR3 consists of 13 residues. Germline CDR1 reads MDHEN; CDR2 reads SYDVKM. Comment on this clonotype: The antigen is unknown.

General observations from the study: The count of PT1 expanded TCRs correlated positively with patch test score.

TCRdb re-derived calls from the RACE reads in MiXCR, one entry per CDR3 protein. The sample consists of tens of thousands of distinct CDR3 sequences, 9.5% to 10% of them appearing once. Specimen: whole blood, collected in connection with sensitization to the hapten diphenylcyclopropenone (DPC). The chain recombines TRBV28 with TRBJ1-2, with no clear D. This TCR was recovered from a woman in her 30s with alopecia areata. Some clones in this sample may be carry-over from other donors' samples. As DNA, the CDR3 is TGTGCCAGCAGTACCGGGCCTCTCTATGGCTACACCTTC. It encodes CASSTGPLYGYTF.